This TCR beta chain appears in the sequencing data of a study of blood T cell repertoires in COVID-19. Study at large: From the United States, Italy and Spain came samples of acute and convalescent COVID-19. The analysed material was cDNA or gDNA that came from T cells, B-cell-depleted T cells, or PBMCs.

The germline gives CDR1 MDHEN, CDR2 SYDVKM. J gave up 3 bases and V 3 bases, and 11 bases lay outside the gene matches. The CDR3 runs to 19 residues. Self-reported history from a screening survey and questionnaire set each donor's cohort. Exposed participants encountered a COVID-19 case during the 2 weeks preceding study entry. Libraries were prepared by immunoSEQ multiplex PCR; TCRdb keeps only in-frame clonotypes and omits some of them. The sample has roughly 380,000 clones; more than 70% are singletons. V is TRBV28 and J is TRBJ2-2; 12 bases are a match to TRBD2. Sequenced sample: PBMCs or T cells enriched from blood (not recorded which). This TCR derives from a woman aged 25 to 39 who had been exposed to COVID-19. The CDR3 bases are TGTGCCAGCAGTTTCCCTCCGACTAGCGGGAGAGGGGACACCGGGGAGCTGTTTTTT. Translated, it gives CASSFPPTSGRGDTGELFF. The full variable domain, rest sourced from reference TRBV28 and TRBJ2-2, is DVKVTQSSRYLVKRTGEKVFLECVQDMDHENMFWYRQDPGLGLRLIYFSYDVKMKEKGDIPEGYSVSREKKERFSLILESASTNQTSMYLCASSFPPTSGRGDTGELFFGEGSRLTVL.